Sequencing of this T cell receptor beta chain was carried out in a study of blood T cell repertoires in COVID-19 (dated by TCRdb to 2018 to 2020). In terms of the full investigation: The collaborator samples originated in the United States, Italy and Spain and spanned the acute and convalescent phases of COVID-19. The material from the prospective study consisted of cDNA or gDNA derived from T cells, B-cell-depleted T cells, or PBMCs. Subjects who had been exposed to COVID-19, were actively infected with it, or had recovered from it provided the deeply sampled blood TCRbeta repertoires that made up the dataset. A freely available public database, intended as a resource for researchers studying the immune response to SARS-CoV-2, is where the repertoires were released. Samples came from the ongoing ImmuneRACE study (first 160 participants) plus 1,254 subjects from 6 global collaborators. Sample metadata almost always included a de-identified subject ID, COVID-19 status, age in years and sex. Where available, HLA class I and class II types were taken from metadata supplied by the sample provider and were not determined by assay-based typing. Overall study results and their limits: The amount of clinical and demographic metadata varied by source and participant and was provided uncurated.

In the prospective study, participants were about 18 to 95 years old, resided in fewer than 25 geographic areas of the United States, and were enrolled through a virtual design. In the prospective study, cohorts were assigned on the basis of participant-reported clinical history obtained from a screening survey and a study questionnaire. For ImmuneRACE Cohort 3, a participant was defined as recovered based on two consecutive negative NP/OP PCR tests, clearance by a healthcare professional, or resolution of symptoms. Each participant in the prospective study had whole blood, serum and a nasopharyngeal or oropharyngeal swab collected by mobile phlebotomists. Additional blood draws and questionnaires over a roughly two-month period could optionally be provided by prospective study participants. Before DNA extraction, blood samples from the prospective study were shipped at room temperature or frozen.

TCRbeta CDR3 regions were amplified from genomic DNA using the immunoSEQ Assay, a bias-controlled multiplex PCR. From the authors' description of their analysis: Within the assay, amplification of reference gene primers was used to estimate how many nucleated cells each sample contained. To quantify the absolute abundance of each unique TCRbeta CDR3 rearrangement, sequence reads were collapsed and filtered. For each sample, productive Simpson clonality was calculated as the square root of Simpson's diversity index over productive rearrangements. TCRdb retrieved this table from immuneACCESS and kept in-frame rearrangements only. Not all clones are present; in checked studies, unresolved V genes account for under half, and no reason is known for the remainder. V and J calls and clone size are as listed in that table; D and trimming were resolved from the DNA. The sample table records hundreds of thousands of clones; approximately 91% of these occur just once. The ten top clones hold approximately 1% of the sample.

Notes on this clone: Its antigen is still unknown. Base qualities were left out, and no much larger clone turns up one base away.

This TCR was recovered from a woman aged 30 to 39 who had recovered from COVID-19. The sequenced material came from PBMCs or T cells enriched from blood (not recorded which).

The CDR3 region has the sequence CASSDEGGLETQYF. Read as DNA, the sequence is TGTGCCAGCAGCGATGAAGGTGGACTCGAGACCCAGTACTTC. The chain is assembled from TRBV9 and TRBJ2-5; possibly the D gene is TRBD2, per 5 matching bases. V loses 3 bases of germline sequence and J loses 5 bases, and the interval between the two ends is 14 bases. The CDR3 measures 14 amino acids from cysteine to phenylalanine. Only the CDR3 portion is preserved as DNA: 42 bases, with reading frame beginning at the first base. CDR1 and CDR2 are read off the germline V gene as SGDLS and YYNGEE. Where the CDR3 stops, the reference TRBV9 and TRBJ2-5 genes take over; the full variable domain is DSGVTQTPKHLITATGQRVTLRCSPRSGDLSVYWYQQSLDQGLQFLIQYYNGEERAKGNILERFSAQQFPDLHSELNLSSLELGDSALYFCASSDEGGLETQYFGPGTRLLVL.